This T cell receptor (beta chain) was obtained from a study of blood T cell repertoires in COVID-19. Produced via immunoSEQ multiplex PCR; TCRdb's table is partial and in-frame only. The sample gives 75,000 to 80,000 clones, 86% of which show up once; over 15% is in the top ten. The CDR3 has 16 residues. J gave up 5 bases and V 1 base, and 6 bases lay outside the gene matches. Germline CDR1 is LGHNA and CDR2 is YNFKEQ. The V call is TRBV4-2, the J call TRBJ2-3; TRBD2 matches 10 bases. The sequencing sample was made of peripheral blood. This clonotype was sampled from a human donor in a cohort sampled during active COVID-19. CDR3 nucleotides: TGTGCCAGCAGCCAAGGGACTAGCGGATCGTTAGATACGCAGTATTTT. It yields the protein CASSQGTSGSLDTQYF.